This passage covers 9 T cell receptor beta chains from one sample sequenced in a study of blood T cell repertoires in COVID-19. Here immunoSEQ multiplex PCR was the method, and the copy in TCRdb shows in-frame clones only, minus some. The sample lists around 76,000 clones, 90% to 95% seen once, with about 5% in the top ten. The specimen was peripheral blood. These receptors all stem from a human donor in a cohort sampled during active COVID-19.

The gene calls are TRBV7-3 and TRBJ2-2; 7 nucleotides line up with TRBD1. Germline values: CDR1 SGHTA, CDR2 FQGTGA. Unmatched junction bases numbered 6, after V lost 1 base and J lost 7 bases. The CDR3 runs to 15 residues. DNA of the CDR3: TGTGCCAGCAGCTTAATGGGACAGAAGAACGGGGAGCTGTTTTTT. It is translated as CASSLMGQKNGELFF.

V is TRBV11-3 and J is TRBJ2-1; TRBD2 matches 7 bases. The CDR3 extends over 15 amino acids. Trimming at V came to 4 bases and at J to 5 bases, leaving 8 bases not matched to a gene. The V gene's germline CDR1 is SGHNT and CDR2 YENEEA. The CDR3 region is CASSWEGGGNNEQFF. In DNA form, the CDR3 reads TGTGCCAGCAGCTGGGAGGGCGGGGGAAACAATGAGCAGTTCTTC.

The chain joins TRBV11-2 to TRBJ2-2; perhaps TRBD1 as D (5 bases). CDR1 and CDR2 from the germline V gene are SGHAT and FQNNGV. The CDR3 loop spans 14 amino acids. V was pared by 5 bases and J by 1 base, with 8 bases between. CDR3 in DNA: TGTGCCAGCAGCCCCGACAGGAACACCGGGGAGCTGTTTTTT. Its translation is CASSPDRNTGELFF.

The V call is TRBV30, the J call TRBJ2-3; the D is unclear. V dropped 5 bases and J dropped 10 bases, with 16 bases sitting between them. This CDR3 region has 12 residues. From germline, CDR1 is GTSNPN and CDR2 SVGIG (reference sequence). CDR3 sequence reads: CAWRLGLVAQYF. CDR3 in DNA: TGTGCCTGGCGTTTGGGCCTTGTGGCGCAGTATTTT.

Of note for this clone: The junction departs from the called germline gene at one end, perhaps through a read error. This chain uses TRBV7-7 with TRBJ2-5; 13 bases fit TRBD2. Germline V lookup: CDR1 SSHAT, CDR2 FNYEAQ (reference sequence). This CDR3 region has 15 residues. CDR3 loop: CASSLGLAGEGTQYF. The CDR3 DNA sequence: TGTGCTAGCAGCCTCGGACTAGCGGGGGAGGGGACCCAGTACTTC. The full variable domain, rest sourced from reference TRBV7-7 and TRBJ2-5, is GAGVSQSPRYKVTKRGQDVTLRCDPISSHATLYWYQQALGQGPEFLTYFNYEAQPDKSGLPSDRFSAERPEGSISTLTIQRTEQRDSAMYRCASSLGLAGEGTQYFGPGTRLLVL.

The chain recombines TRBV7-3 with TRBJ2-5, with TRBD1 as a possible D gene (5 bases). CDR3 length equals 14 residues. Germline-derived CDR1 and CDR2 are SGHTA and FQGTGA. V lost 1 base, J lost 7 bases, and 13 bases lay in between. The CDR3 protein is CASSLSRDSVTQYF. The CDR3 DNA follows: TGTGCCAGCAGCTTAAGCAGAGACAGTGTGACCCAGTACTTC.

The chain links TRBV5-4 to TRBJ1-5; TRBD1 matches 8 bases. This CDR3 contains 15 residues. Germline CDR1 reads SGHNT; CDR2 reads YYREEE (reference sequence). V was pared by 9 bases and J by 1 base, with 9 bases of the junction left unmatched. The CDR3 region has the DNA TGTGCCAACAAGACAGGGGCTTTGAGCAATCAGCCCCAGCATTTT. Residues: CANKTGALSNQPQHF.

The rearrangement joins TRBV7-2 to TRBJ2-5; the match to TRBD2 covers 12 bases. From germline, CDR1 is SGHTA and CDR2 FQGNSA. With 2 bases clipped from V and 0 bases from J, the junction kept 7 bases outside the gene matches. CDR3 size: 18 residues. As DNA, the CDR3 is TGTGCCAGCAGCTTAAAACTAGCGGGGGGTGCGTACCAAGAGACCCAGTACTTC. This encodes CASSLKLAGGAYQETQYF.

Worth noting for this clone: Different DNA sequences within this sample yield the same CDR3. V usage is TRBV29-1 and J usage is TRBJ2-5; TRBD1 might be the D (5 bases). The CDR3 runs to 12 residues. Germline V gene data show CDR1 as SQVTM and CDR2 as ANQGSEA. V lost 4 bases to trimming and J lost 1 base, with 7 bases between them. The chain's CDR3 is CSVGQIQETQYF. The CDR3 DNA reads TGCAGCGTTGGACAGATCCAAGAGACCCAGTACTTC.